The T cell receptor beta chain under discussion was sequenced for a study of T cell changes during pregnancy in multiple sclerosis. The V and J ends lost 7 bases and 8 bases, in that order; junction bases with no gene match: 10. The germline V gene encodes CDR1 MNHNS and CDR2 SASEGT. The CDR3 sequence is 15 residues long. Some clones are missing from TCRdb's copy, which holds only in-frame ones; the method was immunoSEQ multiplex PCR. The profile covers about 65,000 clones, with around 94% appearing a single time and approximately 2.8% taken by the ten largest. This chain joins TRBV6-1 and TRBJ2-1; the match to TRBD2 covers 11 bases. The sequence was obtained from a female donor in good health, enrolled as a control in a pregnancy study. The source was CD8+ T cells from peripheral blood mononuclear cells, collected in the third trimester of pregnancy. Written as DNA, the CDR3 is TGTGCCAGCAACCCACTAGCGGGGGACCACCATGAGCAGTTCTTC. Translated, it gives CASNPLAGDHHEQFF.